This T cell receptor beta chain was found in a study of blood T cell repertoires in COVID-19. Overall study context: From the United States, Italy and Spain came samples of acute and convalescent COVID-19. Sources were T cells, B-cell-depleted T cells, or PBMCs; the material itself was cDNA or gDNA.

The V gene's germline CDR1 is MNHEY and CDR2 SVGAGI. V shed 6 bases and J 2 bases; nucleotides not matched to a gene: 5. The CDR3 is made up of 14 amino acids. In the original analysis: How many nucleated cells were present was estimated from reference gene primer amplification. Profiling relied on immunoSEQ multiplex PCR, and the TCRdb table lists in-frame clones only, not all of them. V and J calls plus clone size are reproduced from that table; the DNA served to infer D and trimming. The sample has 160,000 or so clones; about four fifths are singletons. Sequencing input: peripheral blood. The origin of this receptor is an elderly woman with acute or convalescent COVID-19. This chain connects TRBV6-5 to TRBJ2-3; 7 nucleotides line up with TRBD2. The DNA of the CDR3 is TGTGCCAGCAGGGCCGGGAGGACCACAGATACGCAGTATTTT. It yields the protein CASRAGRTTDTQYF.